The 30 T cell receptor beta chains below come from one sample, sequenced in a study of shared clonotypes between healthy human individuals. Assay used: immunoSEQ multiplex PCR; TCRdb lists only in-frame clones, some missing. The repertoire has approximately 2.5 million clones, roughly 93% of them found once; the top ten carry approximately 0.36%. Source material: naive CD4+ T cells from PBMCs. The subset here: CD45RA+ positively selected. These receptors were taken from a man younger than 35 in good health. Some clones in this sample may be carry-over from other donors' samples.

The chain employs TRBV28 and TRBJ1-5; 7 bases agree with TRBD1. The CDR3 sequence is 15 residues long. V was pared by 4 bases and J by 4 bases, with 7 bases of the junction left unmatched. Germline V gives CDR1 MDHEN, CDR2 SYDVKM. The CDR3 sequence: CASSSGQAGNQPQHF. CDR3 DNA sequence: TGTGCCAGCAGTTCCGGACAGGCAGGAAATCAGCCCCAGCATTTT.

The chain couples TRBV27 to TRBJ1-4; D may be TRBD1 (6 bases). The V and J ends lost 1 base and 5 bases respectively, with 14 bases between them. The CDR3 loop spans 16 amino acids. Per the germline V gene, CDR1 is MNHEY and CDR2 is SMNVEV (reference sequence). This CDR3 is CASSLFGDRLNEKLFF. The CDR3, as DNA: TGTGCCAGCAGTTTATTTGGCGACAGGCTGAATGAAAAACTGTTTTTT.

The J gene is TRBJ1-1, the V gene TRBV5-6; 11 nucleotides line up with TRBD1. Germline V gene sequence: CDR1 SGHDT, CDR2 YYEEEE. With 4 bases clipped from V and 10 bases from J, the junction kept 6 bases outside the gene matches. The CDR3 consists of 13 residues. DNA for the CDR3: TGTGCCAGCAGCCCGCGGACAGGGGGCTTAGCTTTCTTT. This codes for CASSPRTGGLAFF.

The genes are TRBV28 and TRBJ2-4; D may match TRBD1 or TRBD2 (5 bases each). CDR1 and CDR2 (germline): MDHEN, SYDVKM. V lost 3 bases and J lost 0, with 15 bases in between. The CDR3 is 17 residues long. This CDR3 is CASSFLGADIAKNIQYF. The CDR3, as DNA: TGTGCCAGCAGTTTTCTCGGAGCGGACATAGCCAAAAACATTCAGTACTTC.

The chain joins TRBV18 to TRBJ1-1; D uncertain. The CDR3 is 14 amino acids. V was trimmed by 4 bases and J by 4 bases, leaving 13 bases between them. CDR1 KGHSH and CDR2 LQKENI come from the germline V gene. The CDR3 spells CASSLLKVGTEAFF. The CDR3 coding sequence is TGTGCCAGCTCACTCCTTAAGGTTGGCACTGAAGCTTTCTTT.

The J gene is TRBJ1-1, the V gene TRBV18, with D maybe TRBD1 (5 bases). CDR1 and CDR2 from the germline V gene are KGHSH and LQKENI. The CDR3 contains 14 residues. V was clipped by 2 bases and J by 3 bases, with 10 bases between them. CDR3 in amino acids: CASSPSEGHTEAFF. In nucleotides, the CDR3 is TGTGCCAGCTCACCATCGGAGGGGCACACTGAAGCTTTCTTT.

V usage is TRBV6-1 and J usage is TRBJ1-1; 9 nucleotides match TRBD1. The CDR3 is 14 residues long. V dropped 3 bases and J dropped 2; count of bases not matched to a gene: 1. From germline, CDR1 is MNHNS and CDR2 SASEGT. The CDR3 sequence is CASSEGQGNTEAFF. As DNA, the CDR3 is TGTGCCAGCAGTGAGGGACAGGGAAACACTGAAGCTTTCTTT.

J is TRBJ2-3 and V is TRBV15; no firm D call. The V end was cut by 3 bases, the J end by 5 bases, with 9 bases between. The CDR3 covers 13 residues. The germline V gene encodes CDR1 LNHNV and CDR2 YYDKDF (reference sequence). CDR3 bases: TGTGCCACCAGCAGCCCTCCGCTAGATACGCAGTATTTT. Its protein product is CATSSPPLDTQYF.

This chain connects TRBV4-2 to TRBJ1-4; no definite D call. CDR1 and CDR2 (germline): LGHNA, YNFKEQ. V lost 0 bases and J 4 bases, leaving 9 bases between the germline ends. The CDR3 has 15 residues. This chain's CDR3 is CASSQDAGGNEKLFF. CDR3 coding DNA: TGTGCCAGCAGCCAAGATGCAGGAGGTAATGAAAAACTGTTTTTT.

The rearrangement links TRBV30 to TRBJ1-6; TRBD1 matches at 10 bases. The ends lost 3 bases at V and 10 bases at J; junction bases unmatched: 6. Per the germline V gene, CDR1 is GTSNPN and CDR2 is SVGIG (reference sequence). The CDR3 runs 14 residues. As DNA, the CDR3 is TGTGCCTGGAGGGGGGGACAGGGGCCCTCACCCCTCCACTTT. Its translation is CAWRGGQGPSPLHF. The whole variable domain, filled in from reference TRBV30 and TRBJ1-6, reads SQTIHQWPATLVQPVGSPLSLECTVEGTSNPNLYWYRQAAGRGLQLLFYSVGIGQISSEVPQNLSASRPQDRQFILSSKKLLLSDSGFYLCAWRGGQGPSPLHFGNGTRLTVT.

The CDR3 region is CASSPWTGGDADTQYF. CDR3 sequence (DNA): TGTGCCAGTAGTCCGTGGACAGGGGGCGATGCAGATACGCAGTATTTT. The chain links TRBV19 to TRBJ2-3; 11 bases fit TRBD1. Looked up from germline, CDR1 is LNHDA and CDR2 is SQIVND (reference sequence). The CDR3 has 16 amino acids. Trimming cost V 5 bases and J 4 bases; bases outside gene matches: 8.

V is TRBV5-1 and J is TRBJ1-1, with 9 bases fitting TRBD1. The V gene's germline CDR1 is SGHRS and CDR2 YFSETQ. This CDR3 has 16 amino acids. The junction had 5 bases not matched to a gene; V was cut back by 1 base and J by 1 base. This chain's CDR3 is CASSLNPDRGNTEAFF. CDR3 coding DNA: TGCGCCAGCAGCTTGAATCCGGACAGGGGGAACACTGAAGCTTTCTTT.

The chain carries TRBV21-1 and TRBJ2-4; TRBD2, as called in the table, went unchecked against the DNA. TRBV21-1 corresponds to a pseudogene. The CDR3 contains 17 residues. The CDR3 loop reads CASSKGKASGRMDIQYF. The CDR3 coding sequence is TGTGCCAGCAGCAAAGGGAAAGCTAGCGGGAGGATGGACATTCAGTACTTC.

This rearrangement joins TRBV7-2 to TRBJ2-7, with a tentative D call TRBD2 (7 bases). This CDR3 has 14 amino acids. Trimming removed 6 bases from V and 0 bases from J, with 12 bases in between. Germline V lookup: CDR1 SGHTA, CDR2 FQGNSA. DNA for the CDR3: TGTGCCAGCAGGGGAGGGGGGAGCTCCTACGAGCAGTACTTC. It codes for CASRGGGSSYEQYF.

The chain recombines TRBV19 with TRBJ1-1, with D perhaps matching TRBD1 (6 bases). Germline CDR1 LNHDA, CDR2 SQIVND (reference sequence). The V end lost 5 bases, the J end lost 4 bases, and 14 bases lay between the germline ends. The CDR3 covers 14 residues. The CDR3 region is CASSGNRVGTEAFF. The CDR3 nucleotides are TGTGCCAGTAGTGGGAACAGGGTTGGCACTGAAGCTTTCTTT.

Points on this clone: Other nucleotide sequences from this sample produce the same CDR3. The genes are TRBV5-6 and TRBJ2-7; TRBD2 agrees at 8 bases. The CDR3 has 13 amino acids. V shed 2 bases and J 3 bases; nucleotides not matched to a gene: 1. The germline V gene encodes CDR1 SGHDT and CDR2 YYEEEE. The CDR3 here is CASSLRGGYEQYF. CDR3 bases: TGTGCCAGCAGCTTACGGGGGGGCTACGAGCAGTACTTC.

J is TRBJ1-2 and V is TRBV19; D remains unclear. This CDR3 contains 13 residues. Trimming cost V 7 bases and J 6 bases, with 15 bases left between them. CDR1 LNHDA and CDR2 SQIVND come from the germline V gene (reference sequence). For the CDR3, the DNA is TGTGCCAGTACCTCGGGCCGGGTGGATGGCTACACCTTC. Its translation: CASTSGRVDGYTF.

CDR3 in amino acids: CASSEEDATNEKLFF. The CDR3 region has the DNA TGTGCCAGCAGCGAAGAAGATGCAACTAATGAAAAACTGTTTTTT. The chain couples TRBV9 to TRBJ1-4; D call uncertain. V was clipped by 3 bases and J by 0 bases, with 9 bases between them. CDR3 size: 15 residues. CDR1 is SGDLS, CDR2 YYNGEE, per germline.

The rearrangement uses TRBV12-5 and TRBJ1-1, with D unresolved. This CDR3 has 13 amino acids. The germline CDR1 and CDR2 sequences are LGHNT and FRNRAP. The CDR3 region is CPRRRGTNTEAFF. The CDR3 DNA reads TGTCCGCGGCGGCGGGGAACGAACACTGAAGCTTTCTTT.

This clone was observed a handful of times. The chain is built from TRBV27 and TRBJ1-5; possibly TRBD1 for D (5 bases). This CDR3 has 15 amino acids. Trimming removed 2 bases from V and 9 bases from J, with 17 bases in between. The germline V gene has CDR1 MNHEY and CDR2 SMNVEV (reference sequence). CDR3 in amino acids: CASSLPSQGPMPQHF. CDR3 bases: TGTGCCAGCAGTTTACCCTCGCAGGGTCCGATGCCCCAGCATTTT.

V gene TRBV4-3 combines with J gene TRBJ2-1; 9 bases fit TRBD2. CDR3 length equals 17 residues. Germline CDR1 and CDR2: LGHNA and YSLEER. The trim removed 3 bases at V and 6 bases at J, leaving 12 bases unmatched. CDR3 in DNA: TGCGCCAGCAGCCAGGGTACCGGGACTAGCATCAGCAATGAGCAGTTCTTC. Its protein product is CASSQGTGTSISNEQFF.

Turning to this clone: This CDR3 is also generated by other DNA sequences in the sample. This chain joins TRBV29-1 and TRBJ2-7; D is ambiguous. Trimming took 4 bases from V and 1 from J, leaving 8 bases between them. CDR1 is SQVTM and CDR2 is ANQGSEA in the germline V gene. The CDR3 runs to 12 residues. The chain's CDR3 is CSVGTASYEQYF. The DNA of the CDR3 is TGCAGCGTTGGTACCGCGTCCTACGAGCAGTACTTC.

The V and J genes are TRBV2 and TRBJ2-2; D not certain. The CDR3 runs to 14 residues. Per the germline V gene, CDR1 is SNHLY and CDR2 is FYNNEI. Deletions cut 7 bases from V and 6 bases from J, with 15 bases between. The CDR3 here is CASIGSWRAGELFF. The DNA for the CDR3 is TGTGCCAGCATTGGATCCTGGCGTGCCGGGGAGCTGTTTTTT.

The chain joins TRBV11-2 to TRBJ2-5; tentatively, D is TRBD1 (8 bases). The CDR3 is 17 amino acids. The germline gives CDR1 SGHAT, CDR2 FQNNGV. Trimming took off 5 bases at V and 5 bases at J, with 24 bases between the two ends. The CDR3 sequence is CASSPRLQGAGEETQYF. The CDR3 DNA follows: TGTGCCAGCAGCCCCCGCCTGCAGGGGGCGGGAGAGGAGACCCAGTACTTC.

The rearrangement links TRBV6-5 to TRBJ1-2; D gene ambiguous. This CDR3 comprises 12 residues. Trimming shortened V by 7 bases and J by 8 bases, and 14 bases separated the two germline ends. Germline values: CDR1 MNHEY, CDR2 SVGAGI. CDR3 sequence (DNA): TGTGCCAGCACCCAATGGGGTGGCGGCTACACCTTC. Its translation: CASTQWGGGYTF.

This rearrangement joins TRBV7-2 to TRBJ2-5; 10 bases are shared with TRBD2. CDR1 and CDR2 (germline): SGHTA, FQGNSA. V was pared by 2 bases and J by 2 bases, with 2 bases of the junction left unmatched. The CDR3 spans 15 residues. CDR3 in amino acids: CASSLRTSGQETQYF. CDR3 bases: TGTGCCAGCAGCTTAAGGACTAGCGGACAAGAGACCCAGTACTTC.

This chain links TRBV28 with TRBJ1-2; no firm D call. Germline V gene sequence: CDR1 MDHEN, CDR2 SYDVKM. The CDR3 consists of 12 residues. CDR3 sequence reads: CAYAREAGGYTF. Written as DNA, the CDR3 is TGTGCATATGCCCGGGAGGCCGGTGGCTACACCTTC.

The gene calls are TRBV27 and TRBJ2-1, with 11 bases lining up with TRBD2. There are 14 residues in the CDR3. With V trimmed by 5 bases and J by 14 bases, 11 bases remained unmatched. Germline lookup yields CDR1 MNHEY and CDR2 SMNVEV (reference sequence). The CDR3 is CASSLLTSGTREFF. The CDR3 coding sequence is TGTGCCAGCAGTCTCTTGACTAGCGGGACGAGGGAGTTCTTC.

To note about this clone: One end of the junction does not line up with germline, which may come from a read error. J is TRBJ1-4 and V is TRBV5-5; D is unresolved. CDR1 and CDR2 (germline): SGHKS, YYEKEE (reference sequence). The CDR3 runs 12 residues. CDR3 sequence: CASILDGQKLFF. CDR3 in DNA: TGTGCCAGCATCTTGGACGGCCAAAAACTGTTTTTT.

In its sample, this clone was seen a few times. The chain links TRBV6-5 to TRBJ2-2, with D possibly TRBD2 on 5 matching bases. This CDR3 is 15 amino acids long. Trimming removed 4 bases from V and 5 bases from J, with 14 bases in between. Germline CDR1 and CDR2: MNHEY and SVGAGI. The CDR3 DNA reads TGTGCCAGCAGTTCTAGAGGGTATTGGACCGGGGAGCTGTTTTTT. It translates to CASSSRGYWTGELFF.